Below, 24 T cell receptor beta chains from the same sample are listed, as sequenced in a study of T-cell memory formation after mild COVID-19. TCRdb processed the 5' RACE reads anew with MiXCR; each CDR3 protein has one entry. This sample has approximately 46,000 distinct CDR3 sequences; over 6.5% occur once, and the top ten carry 0.79%. Sequencing input: PBMCs or a T cell subset sorted from them (not recorded which). The receptor source for this set is an adult who had mild COVID-19 (a few samples of this study predate the infection). Cell type and time point are not known.

The chain has TRBV5-1 and TRBJ1-2; weak D call: TRBD1 (5 bases). The CDR3 totals 12 residues. V shed 7 bases and J shed 6 bases, with 13 bases lying between them. Germline-derived CDR1 and CDR2 are SGHRS and YFSETQ. CDR3 nucleotides: TGCGCCAGCTCGAGGACACCTGATGGCTACACCTTC. Protein product: CASSRTPDGYTF.

This clonotype was detected many times. A read error may produce the germline difference seen at one junction end. This chain connects TRBV3-1 to TRBJ2-7; 10 positions agree with TRBD2. The CDR3 runs to 12 residues. Germline CDR1 is LGHDT and CDR2 is YNNKEL (reference sequence). The CDR3 loop reads CASSQLPGLAHF. The CDR3 region has the DNA TGTGCCAGCAGCCAACTTCCGGGACTAGCGCACTTC.

This chain links TRBV5-3 with TRBJ1-2; weak D call: TRBD1 (5 bases). TRBV5-3 is an ORF, with its function uncertain. Trimming pared 2 bases from V and 6 bases from J, leaving 20 bases between. CDR3 length: 16 residues. CDR3 sequence reads: CARSLTDRLQGDGYTF. The CDR3 coding sequence is TGTGCCAGAAGCTTAACAGACAGACTTCAGGGAGATGGCTACACCTTC.

This clonotype was seen ten or more times. This chain links TRBV20-1 with TRBJ2-1, with D perhaps matching TRBD2 (5 bases). This CDR3 is 15 amino acids long. The V end lost 1 base, the J end lost 10 bases, and 20 bases lay between the germline ends. Germline V CDR1 and CDR2: DFQATT, SNEGSKA (reference sequence). The CDR3 sequence: CSARARGTADLEQFF. CDR3 nucleotides: TGCAGTGCTAGAGCGAGAGGCACAGCGGACCTCGAGCAGTTCTTC.

This chain joins TRBV12-3 or TRBV12-4 and TRBJ2-2; D is undetermined. This CDR3 is 13 amino acids long. The ends were cut back, 5 bases at V and 4 bases at J, with 8 bases in the middle. CDR3 sequence (DNA): TGTGCCAGCAGTGGGATCGTCACCGGGGAGCTGTTTTTT. The encoded protein is CASSGIVTGELFF.

This chain joins TRBV24-1 and TRBJ2-1, with TRBD1 identical over 10 bases. The CDR3 spans 15 residues. V lost 7 bases and J lost 6; bases outside the gene matches: 8. The V gene's germline CDR1 is KGHDR and CDR2 SFDVKD. The CDR3 DNA sequence: TGTGCCACCAGAAGACAGGGGGCGAGTGGCAATGAGCAGTTCTTC. It is translated as CATRRQGASGNEQFF.

This clonotype occurred many times. The DNA for the CDR3 is TGTGCCAGCAGCCAAGGGGTAAACTACGAGCAGTACTTC. It yields the protein CASSQGVNYEQYF. V gene TRBV4-2 combines with J gene TRBJ2-7; D unresolved. In germline, CDR1 is LGHNA, CDR2 YNFKEQ. The CDR3 consists of 13 residues. Trimming cost V 1 base and J 3 bases, with 7 bases left between them.

This clonotype occurred many times. The CDR3 region is CASSAREGETQYF. CDR3 in DNA: TGCGCCAGCAGTGCAAGGGAGGGAGAGACCCAGTACTTC. The V and J genes are TRBV4-1 and TRBJ2-5, with TRBD2 matching 7 bases. Germline V gene lookup returns CDR1 MGHRA and CDR2 YSYEKL. The CDR3 has 13 amino acids. V shed 6 bases and J 4 bases; nucleotides not matched to a gene: 5.

The V call is TRBV6-2 or TRBV6-3, the J call TRBJ1-1; D uncertain. This CDR3 has 11 amino acids. From germline, CDR1 is MNHEY and CDR2 SVGEGT. The V end lost 3 bases, the J end lost 4 bases, and 3 bases lay between the germline ends. The CDR3 here is CASSYSTEAFF. DNA for the CDR3: TGTGCCAGCAGTTATAGCACTGAAGCTTTCTTT.

This clonotype was seen ten or more times. The chain recombines TRBV7-2 with TRBJ2-7; D not resolved. Germline V gene lookup returns CDR1 SGHTA and CDR2 FQGNSA. This CDR3 has 13 residues. V was trimmed by 2 bases and J by 2 bases, leaving 7 bases between them. The CDR3 bases are TGTGCCAGCAGCTTAAACCCCGCCTACGAGCAGTACTTC. Translated, it gives CASSLNPAYEQYF.

The V gene is TRBV14, the J gene TRBJ2-1; tentative D call: TRBD2 (6 bases). The germline V and J ends were trimmed by 1 base and 0 bases, with 10 bases remaining between them. Germline-derived CDR1 and CDR2 are SGHDN and FVKESK. The CDR3 sequence is 16 residues long. CDR3 nucleotide sequence: TGTGCCAGCAGCCAAGTCGGGGGTGTCTCCTACAATGAGCAGTTCTTC. Its translation: CASSQVGGVSYNEQFF.

This clonotype was counted a few times. V and J are TRBV12-3 or TRBV12-4 and TRBJ1-5, with a weak D call TRBD1 (5 bases). The length of the CDR3 is 14 residues. Trimming pared 3 bases from V and 7 bases from J, leaving 13 bases between. This CDR3 reads CASSFGGRGQPQHF. The CDR3 DNA reads as TGTGCCAGCAGTTTTGGGGGAAGGGGACAGCCCCAGCATTTT.

This clonotype was counted ten times or more. This chain joins TRBV5-1 and TRBJ2-1; maybe TRBD2 (5 bases). CDR3 length: 15 amino acids. Germline assignment: CDR1 SGHRS and CDR2 YFSETQ. V gave up 3 bases and J gave up 0 bases, with 10 bases separating them. The DNA for the CDR3 is TGCGCCAGCAGCTCCGGCGGGCCCTCCTACAATGAGCAGTTCTTC. It is translated as CASSSGGPSYNEQFF.

This chain connects TRBV3-1 to TRBJ1-3; D is uncertain. The germline gives CDR1 LGHDT, CDR2 YNNKEL (reference sequence). V was cut by 8 bases and J by 0 bases, with 8 bases left in between. The CDR3 covers 13 residues. DNA of the CDR3: TGTGCCAGCCGACACTCCTCTGGAAACACCATATATTTT. Protein product: CASRHSSGNTIYF.

This clonotype was detected many times. The gene calls are TRBV10-3 and TRBJ1-2, with 7 bases matching TRBD1. The CDR3 runs to 15 residues. The germline CDR1 and CDR2 sequences are ENHRY and SYGVKD. V was clipped by 0 bases and J by 6 bases; unmatched bases: 7. The CDR3, as DNA: TGTGCCATCAGTGAGTCACAGGGGAGGCCGCATGGCTACACCTTC. Residues: CAISESQGRPHGYTF.

This chain links TRBV19 with TRBJ1-2, with no clear D. The CDR3 is 13 residues long. The germline CDR1 and CDR2 sequences are LNHDA and SQIVND (reference sequence). The V gene lost 0 bases and the J gene lost 6 bases, with 8 bases spanning the gap. This chain's CDR3 is CASSIDRRDGYTF. The CDR3 coding sequence is TGTGCCAGTAGTATAGATCGGAGGGATGGCTACACCTTC.

At least ten counts were recorded for this clonotype. The chain couples TRBV27 to TRBJ2-4; D is unclear. The V end lost 2 bases, the J end lost 11 bases, and 13 bases lay between the germline ends. This CDR3 is 13 amino acids long. CDR1 is MNHEY and CDR2 is SMNVEV in the germline V gene (reference sequence). In DNA, the CDR3 is TGTGCCAGCAGTTTAAGCCTACGTGCTGTTCAGTACTTC. Translation gives CASSLSLRAVQYF.

The chain recombines TRBV30 with TRBJ1-3; D is unclear. V lost 2 bases to trimming and J lost 4 bases, with 12 bases between them. Germline CDR1 GTSNPN, CDR2 SVGIG (reference sequence). The CDR3 contains 14 residues. The CDR3 loop reads CAWSLGFSGNTIYF. The CDR3 DNA sequence: TGTGCCTGGAGTTTGGGGTTTTCCGGAAACACCATATATTTT.

This clonotype was seen at least ten times. The V gene is TRBV12-3 or TRBV12-4, the J gene TRBJ1-1; no clear D gene. The CDR3 is 12 residues long. Trimming left V 6 bases short and J 5 bases short, with 10 bases between. CDR3 DNA: TGTGCCAGCAGCGGAAGGGTGACTGAAGCTTTCTTT. It codes for CASSGRVTEAFF.

V and J are TRBV2 and TRBJ1-6; D is unresolved. The ends were cut back, 5 bases at V and 6 bases at J, with 11 bases in the middle. The germline gives CDR1 SNHLY, CDR2 FYNNEI. This CDR3 has 14 amino acids. The CDR3 DNA is TGTGCCAGCAGTTATGGCCAGGCTAATTCACCCCTCCACTTT. The encoded protein is CASSYGQANSPLHF.

This clonotype was seen many times. The rearrangement links TRBV7-9 to TRBJ2-7; D unresolved. The CDR3 consists of 14 residues. Trimming left V 8 bases short and J 2 bases short, with 16 bases between. CDR1 and CDR2 from the germline V gene are SEHNR and FQNEAQ (reference sequence). The chain's CDR3 is CASGKGELTYEQYF. The CDR3 DNA follows: TGTGCCAGCGGAAAGGGTGAGCTTACCTACGAGCAGTACTTC.

This clonotype has a handful of counts. The rearrangement links TRBV27 to TRBJ2-4; possibly TRBD2 for D (6 bases). CDR1 is MNHEY and CDR2 is SMNVEV in the germline V gene (reference sequence). Trimming took 5 bases from V and 5 from J, leaving 19 bases between them. This CDR3 contains 16 residues. The CDR3 loop reads CASSPRHRGSQNIQYF. DNA of the CDR3: TGTGCCAGCAGTCCGAGACACCGGGGGTCCCAAAACATTCAGTACTTC.

This clonotype has a count of ten or more. The chain links TRBV7-3 to TRBJ1-2, with 11 bases identical to TRBD1. This CDR3 contains 15 residues. The germline V gene encodes CDR1 SGHTA and CDR2 FQGTGA. With V trimmed by 5 bases and J by 4 bases, 6 bases remained unmatched. CDR3 bases: TGTGCCAGCAGCCCGGGGGACAGGGGGGGCTATGGCTACACCTTC. Its protein is CASSPGDRGGYGYTF. The whole variable domain, filled in from reference TRBV7-3 and TRBJ1-2, reads GAGVSQTPSNKVTEKGKYVELRCDPISGHTALYWYRQSLGQGPEFLIYFQGTGAADDSGLPNDRFFAVRPEGSVSTLKIQRTERGDSAVYLCASSPGDRGGYGYTFGSGTRLTVV.

V gene TRBV29-1 combines with J gene TRBJ1-1; possibly TRBD1 for D (6 bases). The CDR3 has 13 residues. Germline V gives CDR1 SQVTM, CDR2 ANQGSEA. The V end lost 7 bases, the J end lost 1 base, and 13 bases lay between the germline ends. This CDR3 reads CSAYRVWNTEAFF. Here the CDR3 DNA reads TGCAGCGCTTACAGGGTCTGGAACACTGAAGCTTTCTTT.